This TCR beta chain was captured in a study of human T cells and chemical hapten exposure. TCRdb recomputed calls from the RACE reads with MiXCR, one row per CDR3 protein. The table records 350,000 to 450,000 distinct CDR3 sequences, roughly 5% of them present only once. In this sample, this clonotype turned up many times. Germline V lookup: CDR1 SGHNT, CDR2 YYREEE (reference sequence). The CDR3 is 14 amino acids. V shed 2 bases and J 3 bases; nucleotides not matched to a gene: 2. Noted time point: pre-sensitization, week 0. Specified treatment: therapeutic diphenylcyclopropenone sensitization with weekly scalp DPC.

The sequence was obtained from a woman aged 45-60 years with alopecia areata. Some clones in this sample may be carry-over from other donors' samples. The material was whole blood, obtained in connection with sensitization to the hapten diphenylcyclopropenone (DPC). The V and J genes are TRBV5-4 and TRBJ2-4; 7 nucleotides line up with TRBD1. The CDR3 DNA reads TGTGCCAGCAGCTTAACAGGGGACAAAAACATTCAGTACTTC. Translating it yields CASSLTGDKNIQYF.